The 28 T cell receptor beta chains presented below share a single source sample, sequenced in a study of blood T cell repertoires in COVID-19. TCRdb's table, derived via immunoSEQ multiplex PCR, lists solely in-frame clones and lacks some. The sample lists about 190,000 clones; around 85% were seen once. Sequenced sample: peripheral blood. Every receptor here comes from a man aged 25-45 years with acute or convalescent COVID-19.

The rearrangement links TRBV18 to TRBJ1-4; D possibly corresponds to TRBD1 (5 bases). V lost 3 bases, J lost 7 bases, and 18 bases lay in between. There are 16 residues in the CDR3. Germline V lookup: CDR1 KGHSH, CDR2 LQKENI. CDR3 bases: TGTGCCAGCTCACCCCCCTTAATAGGGAGGGGTGAAAAACTGTTTTTT. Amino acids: CASSPPLIGRGEKLFF. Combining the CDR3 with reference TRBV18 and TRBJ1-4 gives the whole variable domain NAGVMQNPRHLVRRRGQEARLRCSPMKGHSHVYWYRQLPEEGLKFMVYLQKENIIDESGMPKERFSAEFPKEGPSILRIQQVVRGDSAAYFCASSPPLIGRGEKLFFGSGTQLSVL.

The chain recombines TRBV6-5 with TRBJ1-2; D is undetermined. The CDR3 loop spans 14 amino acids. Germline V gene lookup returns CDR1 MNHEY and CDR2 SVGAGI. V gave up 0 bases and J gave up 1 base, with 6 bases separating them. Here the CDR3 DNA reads TGTGCCAGCAGTTACTCGAAACTTAACTATGGCTACACCTTC. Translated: CASSYSKLNYGYTF.

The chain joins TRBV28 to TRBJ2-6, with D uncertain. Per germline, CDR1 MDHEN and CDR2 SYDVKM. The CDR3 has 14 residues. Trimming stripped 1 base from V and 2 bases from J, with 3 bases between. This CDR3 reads CASSLSAGANVLTF. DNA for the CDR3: TGTGCCAGCAGTTTATCGGCTGGGGCCAACGTCCTGACTTTC.

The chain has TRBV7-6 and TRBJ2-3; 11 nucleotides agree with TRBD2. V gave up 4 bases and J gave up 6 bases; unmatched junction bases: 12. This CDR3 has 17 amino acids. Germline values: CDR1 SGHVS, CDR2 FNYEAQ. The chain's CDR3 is CASSSTSTSGNLDTQYF. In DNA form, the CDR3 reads TGTGCCAGCAGCTCCACTTCGACTAGCGGGAATTTGGATACGCAGTATTTT.

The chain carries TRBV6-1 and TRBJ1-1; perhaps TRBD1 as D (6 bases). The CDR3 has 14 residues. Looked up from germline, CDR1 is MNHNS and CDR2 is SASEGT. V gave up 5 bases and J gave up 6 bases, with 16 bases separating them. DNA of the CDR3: TGTGCCAGCAGTCTCCCCCAGGGGATCGCTGAAGCTTTCTTT. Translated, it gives CASSLPQGIAEAFF.

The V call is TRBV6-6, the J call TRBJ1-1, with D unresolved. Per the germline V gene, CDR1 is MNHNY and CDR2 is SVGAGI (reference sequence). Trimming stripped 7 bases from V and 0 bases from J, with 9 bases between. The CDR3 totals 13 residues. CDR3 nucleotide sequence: TGTGCCAGCACCTTAGAAATGAACACTGAAGCTTTCTTT. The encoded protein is CASTLEMNTEAFF.

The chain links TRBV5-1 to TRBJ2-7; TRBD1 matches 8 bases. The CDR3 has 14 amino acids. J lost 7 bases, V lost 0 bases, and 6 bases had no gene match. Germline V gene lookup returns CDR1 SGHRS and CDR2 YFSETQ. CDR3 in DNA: TGCGCCAGCAGCTTGGCAGGGGGCCGAAGGGAGCAGTACTTC. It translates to CASSLAGGRREQYF.

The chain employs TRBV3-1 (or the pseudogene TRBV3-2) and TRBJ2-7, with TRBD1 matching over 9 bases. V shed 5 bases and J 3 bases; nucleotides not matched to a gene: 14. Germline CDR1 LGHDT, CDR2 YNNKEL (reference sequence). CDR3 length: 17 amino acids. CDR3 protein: CASSGWDGDRVYYEQYF. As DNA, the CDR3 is TGTGCCAGCAGCGGTTGGGACGGGGACAGGGTTTACTACGAGCAGTACTTC.

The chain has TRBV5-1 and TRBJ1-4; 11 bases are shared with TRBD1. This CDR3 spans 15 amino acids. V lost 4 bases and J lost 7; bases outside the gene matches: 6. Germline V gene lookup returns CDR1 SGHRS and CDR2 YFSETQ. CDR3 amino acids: CASSPRTGGSEKLFF. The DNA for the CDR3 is TGCGCCAGCAGCCCCCGGACAGGGGGCAGTGAAAAACTGTTTTTT.

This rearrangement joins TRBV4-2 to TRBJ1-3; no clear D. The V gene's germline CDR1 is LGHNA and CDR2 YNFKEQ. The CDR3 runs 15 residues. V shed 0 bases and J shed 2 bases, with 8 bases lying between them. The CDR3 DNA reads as TGTGCCAGCAGCCAAGAGTCGGGGACTGGAAACACCATATATTTT. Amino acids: CASSQESGTGNTIYF.

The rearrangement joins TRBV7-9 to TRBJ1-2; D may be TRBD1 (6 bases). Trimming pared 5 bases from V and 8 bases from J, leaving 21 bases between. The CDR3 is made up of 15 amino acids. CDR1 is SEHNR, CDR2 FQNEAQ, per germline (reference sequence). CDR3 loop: CASSLGTQITEGYTF. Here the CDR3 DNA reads TGTGCCAGCAGCCTCGGGACACAGATAACAGAAGGCTACACCTTC.

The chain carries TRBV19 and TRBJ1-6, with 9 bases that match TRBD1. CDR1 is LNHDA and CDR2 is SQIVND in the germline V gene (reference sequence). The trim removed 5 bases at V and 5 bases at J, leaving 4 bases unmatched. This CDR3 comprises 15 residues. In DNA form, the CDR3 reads TGTGCCAGTAGTTTTTACAGGGGGCATAATTCACCCCTCCACTTT. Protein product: CASSFYRGHNSPLHF.

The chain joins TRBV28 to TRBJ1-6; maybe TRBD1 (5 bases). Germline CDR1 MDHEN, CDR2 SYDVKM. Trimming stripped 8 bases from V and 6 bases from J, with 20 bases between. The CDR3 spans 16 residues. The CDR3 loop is CASHAGLGMGNSPLHF. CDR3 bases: TGTGCCAGCCATGCAGGGCTGGGGATGGGTAATTCACCCCTCCACTTT.

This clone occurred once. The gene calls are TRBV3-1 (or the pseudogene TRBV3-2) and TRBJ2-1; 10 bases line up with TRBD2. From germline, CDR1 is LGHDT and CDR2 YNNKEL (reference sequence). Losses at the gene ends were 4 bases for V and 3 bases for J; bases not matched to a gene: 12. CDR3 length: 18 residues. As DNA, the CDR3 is TGTGCCAGCAGCCGCATCACTGGGCTAGCGGGGGTCTACAATGAGCAGTTCTTC. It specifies CASSRITGLAGVYNEQFF.

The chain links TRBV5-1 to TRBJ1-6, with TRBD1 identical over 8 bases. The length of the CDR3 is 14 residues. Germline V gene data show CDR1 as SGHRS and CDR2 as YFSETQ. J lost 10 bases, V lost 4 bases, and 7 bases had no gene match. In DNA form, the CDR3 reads TGCGCCAGCAGCAGCACAGGGGGGCGATCACCCCTCCACTTT. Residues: CASSSTGGRSPLHF.

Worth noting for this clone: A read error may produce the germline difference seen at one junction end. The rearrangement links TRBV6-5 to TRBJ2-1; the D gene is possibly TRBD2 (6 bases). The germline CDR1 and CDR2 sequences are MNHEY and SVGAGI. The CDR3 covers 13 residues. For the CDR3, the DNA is TGTGCCAGCAGTTACTCGATGGAGGGTAGGCCGGTCTTC. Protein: CASSYSMEGRPVF.

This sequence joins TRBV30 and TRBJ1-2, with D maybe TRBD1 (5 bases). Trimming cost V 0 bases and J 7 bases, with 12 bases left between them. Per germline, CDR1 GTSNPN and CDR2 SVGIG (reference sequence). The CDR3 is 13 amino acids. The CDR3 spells CAWSVLGGGGYTF. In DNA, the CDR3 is TGTGCCTGGAGTGTATTGGGGGGAGGTGGCTACACCTTC. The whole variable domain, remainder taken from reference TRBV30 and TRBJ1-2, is SQTIHQWPATLVQPVGSPLSLECTVEGTSNPNLYWYRQAAGRGLQLLFYSVGIGQISSEVPQNLSASRPQDRQFILSSKKLLLSDSGFYLCAWSVLGGGGYTFGSGTRLTVV.

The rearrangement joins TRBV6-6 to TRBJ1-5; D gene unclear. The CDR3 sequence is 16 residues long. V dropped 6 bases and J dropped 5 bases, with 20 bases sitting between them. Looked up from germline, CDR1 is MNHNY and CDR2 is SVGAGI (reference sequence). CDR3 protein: CASRRSWAEMDQPQHF. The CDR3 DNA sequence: TGTGCCAGCAGAAGGTCATGGGCAGAGATGGATCAGCCCCAGCATTTT.

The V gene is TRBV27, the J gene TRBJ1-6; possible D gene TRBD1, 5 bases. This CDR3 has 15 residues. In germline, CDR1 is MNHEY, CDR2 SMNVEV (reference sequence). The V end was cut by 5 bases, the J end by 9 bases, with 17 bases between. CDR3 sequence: CASSLYGTVGSPLHF. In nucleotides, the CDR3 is TGTGCCAGCAGTCTATACGGGACTGTCGGTTCACCCCTCCACTTT.

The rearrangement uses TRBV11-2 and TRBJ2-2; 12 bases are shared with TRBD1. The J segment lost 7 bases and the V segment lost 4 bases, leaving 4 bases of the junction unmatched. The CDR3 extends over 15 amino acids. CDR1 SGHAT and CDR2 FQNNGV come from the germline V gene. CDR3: CASSSGQGAVGELFF. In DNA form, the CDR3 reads TGTGCCAGCAGCTCGGGACAGGGGGCGGTCGGGGAGCTGTTTTTT.

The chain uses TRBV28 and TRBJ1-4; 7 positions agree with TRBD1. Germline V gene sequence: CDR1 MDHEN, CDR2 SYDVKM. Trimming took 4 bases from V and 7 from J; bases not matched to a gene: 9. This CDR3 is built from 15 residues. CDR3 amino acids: CASSSIGGGGEKLFF. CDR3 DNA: TGTGCCAGCAGTTCTATAGGGGGCGGAGGTGAAAAACTGTTTTTT.

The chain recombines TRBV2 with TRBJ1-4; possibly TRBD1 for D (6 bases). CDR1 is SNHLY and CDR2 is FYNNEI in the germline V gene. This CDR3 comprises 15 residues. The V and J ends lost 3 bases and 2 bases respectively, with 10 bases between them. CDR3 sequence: CASSDRGATNEKLFF. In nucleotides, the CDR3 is TGTGCCAGCAGTGACCGGGGGGCCACTAATGAAAAACTGTTTTTT.

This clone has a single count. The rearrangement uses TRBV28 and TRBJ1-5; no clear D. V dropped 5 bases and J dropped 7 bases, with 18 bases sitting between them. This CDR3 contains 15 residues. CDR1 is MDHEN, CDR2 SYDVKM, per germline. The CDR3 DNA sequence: TGTGCCAGCAGTGACCCGGGTCCCTCGAACCAGCCCCAGCATTTT. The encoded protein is CASSDPGPSNQPQHF. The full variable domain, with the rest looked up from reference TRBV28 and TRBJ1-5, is DVKVTQSSRYLVKRTGEKVFLECVQDMDHENMFWYRQDPGLGLRLIYFSYDVKMKEKGDIPEGYSVSREKKERFSLILESASTNQTSMYLCASSDPGPSNQPQHFGDGTRLSIL.

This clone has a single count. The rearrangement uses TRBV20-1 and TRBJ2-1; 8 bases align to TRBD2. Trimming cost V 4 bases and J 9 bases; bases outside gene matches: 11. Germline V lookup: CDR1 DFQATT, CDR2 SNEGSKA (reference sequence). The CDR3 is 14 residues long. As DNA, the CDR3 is TGCAGTGCTAATGATTTAGCGGGGTCCGGTGAGCAGTTCTTC. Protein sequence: CSANDLAGSGEQFF.

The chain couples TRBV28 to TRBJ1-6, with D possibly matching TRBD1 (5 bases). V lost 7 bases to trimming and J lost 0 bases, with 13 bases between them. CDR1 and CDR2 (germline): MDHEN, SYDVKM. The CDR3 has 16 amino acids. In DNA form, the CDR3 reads TGTGCCAGCATCGACAGCATCAGCTCCTATAATTCACCCCTCCACTTT. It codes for CASIDSISSYNSPLHF. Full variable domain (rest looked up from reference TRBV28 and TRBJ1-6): DVKVTQSSRYLVKRTGEKVFLECVQDMDHENMFWYRQDPGLGLRLIYFSYDVKMKEKGDIPEGYSVSREKKERFSLILESASTNQTSMYLCASIDSISSYNSPLHFGNGTRLTVT.

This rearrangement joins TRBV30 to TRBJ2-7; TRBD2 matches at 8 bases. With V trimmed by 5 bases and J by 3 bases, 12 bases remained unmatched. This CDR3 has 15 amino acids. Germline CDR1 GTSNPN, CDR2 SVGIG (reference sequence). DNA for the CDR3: TGTGCCTGGGATCCATTAGCGGGGTTTTACTACGAGCAGTACTTC. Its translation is CAWDPLAGFYYEQYF.

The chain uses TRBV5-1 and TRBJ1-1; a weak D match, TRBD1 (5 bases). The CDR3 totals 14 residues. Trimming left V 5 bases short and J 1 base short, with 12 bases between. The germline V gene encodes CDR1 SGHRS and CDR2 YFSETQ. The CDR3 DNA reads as TGCGCCAGCAGTCTGGAGGGACGGAACACTGAAGCTTTCTTT. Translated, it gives CASSLEGRNTEAFF.

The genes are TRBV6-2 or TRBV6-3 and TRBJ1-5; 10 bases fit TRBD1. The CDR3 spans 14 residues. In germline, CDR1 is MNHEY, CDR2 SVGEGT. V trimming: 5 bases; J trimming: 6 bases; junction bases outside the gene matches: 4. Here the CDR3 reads CASSQTGGGQPQHF. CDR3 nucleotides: TGTGCCAGCAGTCAGACAGGGGGCGGTCAGCCCCAGCATTTT.